This T cell receptor (beta chain) was profiled in a study of graft-versus-host responses after intestinal transplantation. Study-level points and caveats: Ileal or blood samples showed some GvH clones first, and such clones were also found in recipient marrow.

CDR1 is LNHDA, CDR2 SQIVND, per germline (reference sequence). The V end was cut by 2 bases, the J end by 6 bases, with 14 bases between. The length of the CDR3 is 15 residues. Remarks on this clone: Its specificity is not known.

Assay used: immunoSEQ multiplex PCR; TCRdb lists only in-frame clones, some missing. The table shows over 10,000 clones, with 84% occurring only once. This rearrangement joins TRBV19 to TRBJ2-1; D is possibly TRBD1 or TRBD2 (5 bases each). The clonotype comes from a human patient who received an intestinal transplant, so some T cells may come from the graft donor. Sequenced here: PBMCs, sampled after intestinal transplantation. The CDR3 region has the DNA TGTGCCAGTAGTATACGGGGCGCAATGGGCAATGAGCAGTTCTTC. It yields the protein CASSIRGAMGNEQFF.